This T cell receptor (beta chain) comes out of a study of T cell responses to AZD1222 COVID-19 vaccine. Generated by immunoSEQ multiplex PCR, the TCRdb table keeps only in-frame clones and is missing some. The table records some 150,000 clones, approximately 90% of them present only once. V gave up 5 bases and J gave up 0 bases, with 8 bases separating them. Germline V lookup: CDR1 MNHEY, CDR2 SVGAGI. The CDR3 contains 14 residues. About this clone: Its antigen is still unknown.

Study outcomes and limitations: It should be noted that donors were predominantly white British and more often female, and clonal diversity was possibly underestimated. Following two doses of AZD1222, Spike-specific TCR breadth and depth rose. Dominant CD4 TCR responses targeted spike regions 160-218 and 743-854. Baseline seropositivity occurred in only a handful of AZD1222 recipients.

This chain links TRBV6-5 with TRBJ1-5; a possible D gene is TRBD1 (5 bases). The receptor was derived from an adult in good health. Here the sequenced sample was peripheral blood, taken on day 0 of MenACWY control vaccination. DNA of the CDR3: TGTGCCAGCAGTCGACAGAATAGCAATCAGCCCCAGCATTTT. Amino acids: CASSRQNSNQPQHF.